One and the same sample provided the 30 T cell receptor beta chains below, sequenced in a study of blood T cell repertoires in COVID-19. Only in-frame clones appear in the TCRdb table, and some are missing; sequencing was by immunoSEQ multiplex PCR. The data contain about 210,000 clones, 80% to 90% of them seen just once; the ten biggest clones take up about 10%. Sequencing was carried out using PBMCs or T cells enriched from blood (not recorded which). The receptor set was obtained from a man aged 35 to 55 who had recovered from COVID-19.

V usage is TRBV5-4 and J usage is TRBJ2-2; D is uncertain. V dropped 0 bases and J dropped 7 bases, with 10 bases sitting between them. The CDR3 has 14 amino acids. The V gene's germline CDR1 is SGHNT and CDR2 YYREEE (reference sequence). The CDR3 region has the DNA TGTGCCAGCAGCTTGGCGAACACCCACGGGGAGCTGTTTTTT. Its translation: CASSLANTHGELFF.

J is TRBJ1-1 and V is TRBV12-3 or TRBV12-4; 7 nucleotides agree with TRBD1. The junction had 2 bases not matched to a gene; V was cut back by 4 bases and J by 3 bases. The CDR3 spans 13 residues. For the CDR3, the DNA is TGTGCCAGCAGTTCCAGGGGGGACACTGAAGCTTTCTTT. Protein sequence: CASSSRGDTEAFF.

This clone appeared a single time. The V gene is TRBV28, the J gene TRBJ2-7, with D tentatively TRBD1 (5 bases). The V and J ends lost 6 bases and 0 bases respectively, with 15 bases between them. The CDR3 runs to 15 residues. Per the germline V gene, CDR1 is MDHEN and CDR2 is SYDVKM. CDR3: CASSPQGPSSYEQYF. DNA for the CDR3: TGTGCCAGCAGCCCCCAGGGCCCAAGCTCCTACGAGCAGTACTTC.

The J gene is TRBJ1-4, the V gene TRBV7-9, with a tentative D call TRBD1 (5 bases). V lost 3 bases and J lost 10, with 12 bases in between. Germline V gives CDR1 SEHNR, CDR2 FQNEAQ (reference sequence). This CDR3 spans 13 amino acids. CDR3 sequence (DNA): TGTGCCAGCAGCTTTCCAGGGCGCGTAAAACTGTTTTTT. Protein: CASSFPGRVKLFF. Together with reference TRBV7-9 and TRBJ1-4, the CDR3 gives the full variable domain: DTGVSQNPRHKITKRGQNVTFRCDPISEHNRLYWYRQTLGQGPEFLTYFQNEAQLEKSRLLSDRFSAERPKGSFSTLEIQRTEQGDSAMYLCASSFPGRVKLFFGSGTQLSVL.

The CDR3 region has the DNA TGTGCCAGCAGCTACCGAGTTAACTATGGCTACACCTTC. This translates into CASSYRVNYGYTF. V is TRBV11-2 and J is TRBJ1-2; D is ambiguous. The CDR3 covers 13 residues. The germline V gene has CDR1 SGHAT and CDR2 FQNNGV. Trimming took off 4 bases at V and 1 base at J, with 7 bases between the two ends.

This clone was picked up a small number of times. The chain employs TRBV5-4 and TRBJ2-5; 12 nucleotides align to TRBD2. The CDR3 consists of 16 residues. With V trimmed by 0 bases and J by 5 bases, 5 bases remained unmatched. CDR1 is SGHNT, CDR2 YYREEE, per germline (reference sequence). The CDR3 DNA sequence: TGTGCCAGCAGCTTGGAGACTAGCGGGGGCTGGGAGACCCAGTACTTC. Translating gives CASSLETSGGWETQYF. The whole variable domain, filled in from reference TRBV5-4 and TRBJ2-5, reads ETGVTQSPTHLIKTRGQQVTLRCSSQSGHNTVSWYQQALGQGPQFIFQYYREEENGRGNFPPRFSGLQFPNYSSELNVNALELDDSALYLCASSLETSGGWETQYFGPGTRLLVL.

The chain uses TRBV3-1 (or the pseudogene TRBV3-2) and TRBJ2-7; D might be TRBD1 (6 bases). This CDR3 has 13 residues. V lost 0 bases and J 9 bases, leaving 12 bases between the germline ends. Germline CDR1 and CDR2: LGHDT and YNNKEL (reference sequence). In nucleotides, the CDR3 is TGTGCCAGCAGCCAAGATCAGGGGCTTGGGCAGTACTTC. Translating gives CASSQDQGLGQYF.

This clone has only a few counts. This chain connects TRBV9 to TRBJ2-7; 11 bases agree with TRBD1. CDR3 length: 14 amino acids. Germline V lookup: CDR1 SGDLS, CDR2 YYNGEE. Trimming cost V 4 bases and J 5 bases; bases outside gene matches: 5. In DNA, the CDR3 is TGTGCCAGCAGCACCTGGACAGGGGGCAACGAGCAGTACTTC. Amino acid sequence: CASSTWTGGNEQYF. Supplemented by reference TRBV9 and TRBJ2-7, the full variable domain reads DSGVTQTPKHLITATGQRVTLRCSPRSGDLSVYWYQQSLDQGLQFLIQYYNGEERAKGNILERFSAQQFPDLHSELNLSSLELGDSALYFCASSTWTGGNEQYFGPGTRLTVT.

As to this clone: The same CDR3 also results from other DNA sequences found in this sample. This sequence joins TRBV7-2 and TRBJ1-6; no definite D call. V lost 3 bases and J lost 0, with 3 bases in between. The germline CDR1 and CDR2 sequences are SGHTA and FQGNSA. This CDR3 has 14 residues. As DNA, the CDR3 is TGTGCCAGCAGCTTCAGCTCCTATAATTCACCCCTCCACTTT. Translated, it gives CASSFSSYNSPLHF.

This CDR3 is CASSPYGAPLHF. The CDR3, as DNA: TGCGCCAGCAGTCCCTACGGGGCACCCCTCCACTTT. The V call is TRBV23-1, the J call TRBJ1-6; D remains unclear. TRBV23-1 is noted as an ORF with a role that remains uncertain. The CDR3 runs to 12 residues. Deletions cut 4 bases from V and 11 bases from J, with 9 bases between.

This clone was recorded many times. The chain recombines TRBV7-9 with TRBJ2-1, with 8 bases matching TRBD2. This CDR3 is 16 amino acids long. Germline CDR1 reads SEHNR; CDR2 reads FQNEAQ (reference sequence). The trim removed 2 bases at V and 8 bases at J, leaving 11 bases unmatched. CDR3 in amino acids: CASSLPSGLGRHEQFF. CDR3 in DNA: TGTGCCAGCAGCTTACCTAGCGGGTTGGGCCGGCATGAGCAGTTCTTC. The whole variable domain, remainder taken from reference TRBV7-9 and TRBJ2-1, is DTGVSQNPRHKITKRGQNVTFRCDPISEHNRLYWYRQTLGQGPEFLTYFQNEAQLEKSRLLSDRFSAERPKGSFSTLEIQRTEQGDSAMYLCASSLPSGLGRHEQFFGPGTRLTVL.

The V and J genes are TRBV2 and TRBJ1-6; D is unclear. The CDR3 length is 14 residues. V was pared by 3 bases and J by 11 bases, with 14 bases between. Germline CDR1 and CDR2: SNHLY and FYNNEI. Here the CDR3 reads CASSDTNQRAPLHF. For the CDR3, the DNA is TGTGCCAGCAGTGATACAAATCAGAGGGCACCCCTCCACTTT.

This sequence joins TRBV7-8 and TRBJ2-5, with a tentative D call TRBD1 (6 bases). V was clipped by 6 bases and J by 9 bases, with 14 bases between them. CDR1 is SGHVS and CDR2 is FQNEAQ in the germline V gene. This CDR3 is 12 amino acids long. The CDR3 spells CASSFTGYAQYF. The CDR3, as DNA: TGTGCCAGCAGTTTTACAGGGTATGCCCAGTACTTC.

The CDR3 sequence: CASSQAAGYEKLFF. The CDR3 nucleotides read TGTGCCAGCAGCCAAGCCGCAGGGTATGAAAAACTGTTTTTT. The chain has TRBV3-1 (or the pseudogene TRBV3-2) and TRBJ1-4; D is possibly TRBD1 (5 bases). Germline V gene sequence: CDR1 LGHDT, CDR2 YNNKEL (reference sequence). The CDR3 is 14 residues long. Trimming pared 1 base from V and 6 bases from J, leaving 9 bases between.

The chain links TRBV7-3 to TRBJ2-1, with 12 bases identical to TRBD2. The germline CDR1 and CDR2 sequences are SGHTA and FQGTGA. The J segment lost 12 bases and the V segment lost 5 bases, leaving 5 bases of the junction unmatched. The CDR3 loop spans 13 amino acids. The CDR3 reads CASSIGLAGTQFF. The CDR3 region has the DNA TGTGCCAGCAGCATCGGACTAGCGGGGACGCAGTTCTTC.

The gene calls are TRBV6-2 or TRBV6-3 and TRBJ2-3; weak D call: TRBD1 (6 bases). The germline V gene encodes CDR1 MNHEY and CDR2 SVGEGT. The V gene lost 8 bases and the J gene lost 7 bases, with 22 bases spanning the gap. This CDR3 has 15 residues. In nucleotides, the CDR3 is TGTGCCAGCGGCCAGTCCAGGGGTCGGATGAATACGCAGTATTTT. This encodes CASGQSRGRMNTQYF.

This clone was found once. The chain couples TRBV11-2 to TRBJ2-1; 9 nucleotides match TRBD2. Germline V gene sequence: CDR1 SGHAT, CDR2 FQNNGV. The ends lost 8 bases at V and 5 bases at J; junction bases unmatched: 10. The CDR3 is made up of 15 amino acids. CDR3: CASWRGSGGHNEQFF. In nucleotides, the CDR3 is TGTGCCAGCTGGAGGGGTAGCGGGGGTCACAATGAGCAGTTCTTC.

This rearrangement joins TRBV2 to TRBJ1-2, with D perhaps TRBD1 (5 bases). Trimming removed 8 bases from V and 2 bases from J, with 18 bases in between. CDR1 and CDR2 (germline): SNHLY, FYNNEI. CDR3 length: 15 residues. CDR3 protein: CASLREAGLNYGYTF. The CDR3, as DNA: TGTGCCAGCCTCAGAGAGGCAGGGCTCAACTATGGCTACACCTTC.

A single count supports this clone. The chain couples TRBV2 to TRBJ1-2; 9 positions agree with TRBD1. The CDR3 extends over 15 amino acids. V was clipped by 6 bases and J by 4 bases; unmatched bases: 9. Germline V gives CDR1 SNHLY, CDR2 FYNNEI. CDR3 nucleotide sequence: TGTGCCAGCAGGGGGGGACAGGGCTCTCTCTATGGCTACACCTTC. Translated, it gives CASRGGQGSLYGYTF.

CDR3 region: CASSPTGNGALHF. CDR3 in DNA: TGTGCCAGTAGTCCGACAGGGAACGGGGCCCTCCACTTT. The rearrangement joins TRBV19 to TRBJ1-6, with TRBD1 matching 7 bases. V lost 5 bases to trimming and J lost 14 bases; unmatched junction nucleotides: 9. The CDR3 totals 13 residues. Germline CDR1 is LNHDA and CDR2 is SQIVND (reference sequence).

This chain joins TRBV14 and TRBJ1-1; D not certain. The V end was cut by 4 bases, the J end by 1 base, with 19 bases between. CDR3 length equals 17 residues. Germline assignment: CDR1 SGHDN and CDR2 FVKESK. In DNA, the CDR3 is TGTGCCAGCAGCCGGATACAAGGAGGTGTCGGGAACACTGAAGCTTTCTTT. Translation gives CASSRIQGGVGNTEAFF.

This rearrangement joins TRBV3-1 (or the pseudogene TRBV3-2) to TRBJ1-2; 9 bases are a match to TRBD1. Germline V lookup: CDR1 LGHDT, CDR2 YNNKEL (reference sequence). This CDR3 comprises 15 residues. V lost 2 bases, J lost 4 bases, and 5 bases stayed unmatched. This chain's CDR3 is CASSQWDRVVYGYTF. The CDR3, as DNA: TGTGCCAGCAGCCAATGGGACAGGGTTGTCTATGGCTACACCTTC.

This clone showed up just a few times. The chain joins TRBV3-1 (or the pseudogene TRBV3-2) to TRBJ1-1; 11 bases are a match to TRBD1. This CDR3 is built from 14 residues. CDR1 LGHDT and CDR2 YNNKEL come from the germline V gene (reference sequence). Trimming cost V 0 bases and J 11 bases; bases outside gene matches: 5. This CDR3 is CASSQDWDRGKAFF. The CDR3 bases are TGTGCCAGCAGCCAAGATTGGGACAGGGGGAAGGCTTTCTTT.

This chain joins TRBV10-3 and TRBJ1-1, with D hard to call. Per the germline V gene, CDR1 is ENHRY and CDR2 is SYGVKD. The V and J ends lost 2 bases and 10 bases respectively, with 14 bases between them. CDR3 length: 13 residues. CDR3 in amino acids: CAISEGEGLRAFF. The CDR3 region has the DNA TGTGCCATCAGTGAGGGGGAGGGTCTACGAGCTTTCTTT.

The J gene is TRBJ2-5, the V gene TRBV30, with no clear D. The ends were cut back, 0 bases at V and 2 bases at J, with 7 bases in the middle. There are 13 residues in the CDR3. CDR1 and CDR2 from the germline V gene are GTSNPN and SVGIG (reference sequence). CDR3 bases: TGTGCCTGGAGTGTACAATTTCAAGAGACCCAGTACTTC. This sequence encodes CAWSVQFQETQYF.

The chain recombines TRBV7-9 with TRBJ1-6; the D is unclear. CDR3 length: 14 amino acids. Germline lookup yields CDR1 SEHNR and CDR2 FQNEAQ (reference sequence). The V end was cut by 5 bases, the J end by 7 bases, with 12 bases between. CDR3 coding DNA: TGTGCCAGCAGCCGGGGAAATTTCAATTCACCCCTCCACTTT. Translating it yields CASSRGNFNSPLHF.

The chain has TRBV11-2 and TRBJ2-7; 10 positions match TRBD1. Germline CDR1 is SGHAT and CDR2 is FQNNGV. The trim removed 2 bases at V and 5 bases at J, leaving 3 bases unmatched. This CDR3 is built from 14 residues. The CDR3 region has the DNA TGTGCCAGCAGCTTAATGACAGGGGGCAACGAGCAGTACTTC. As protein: CASSLMTGGNEQYF.

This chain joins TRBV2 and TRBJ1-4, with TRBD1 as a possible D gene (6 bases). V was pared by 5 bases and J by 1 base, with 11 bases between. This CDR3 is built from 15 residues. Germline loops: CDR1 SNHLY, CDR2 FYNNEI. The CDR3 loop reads CASSRQAGTNEKLFF. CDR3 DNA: TGTGCCAGCAGTAGACAGGCGGGAACTAATGAAAAACTGTTTTTT.

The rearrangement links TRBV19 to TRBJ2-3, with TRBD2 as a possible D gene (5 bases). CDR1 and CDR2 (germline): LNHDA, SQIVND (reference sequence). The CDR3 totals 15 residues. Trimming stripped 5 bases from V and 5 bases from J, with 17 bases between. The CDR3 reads CASSPLRGRGDTQYF. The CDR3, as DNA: TGTGCCAGTAGTCCGCTCCGAGGGCGCGGAGATACGCAGTATTTT.

The chain's CDR3 is CATSGDRWNEQYF. The CDR3 nucleotides are TGTGCCACCAGCGGGGACAGGTGGAACGAGCAGTACTTC. The chain is built from TRBV15 and TRBJ2-7, with TRBD1 matching 8 bases. Germline V lookup: CDR1 LNHNV, CDR2 YYDKDF (reference sequence). The CDR3 totals 13 residues. V trimming: 5 bases; J trimming: 5 bases; junction bases outside the gene matches: 5.